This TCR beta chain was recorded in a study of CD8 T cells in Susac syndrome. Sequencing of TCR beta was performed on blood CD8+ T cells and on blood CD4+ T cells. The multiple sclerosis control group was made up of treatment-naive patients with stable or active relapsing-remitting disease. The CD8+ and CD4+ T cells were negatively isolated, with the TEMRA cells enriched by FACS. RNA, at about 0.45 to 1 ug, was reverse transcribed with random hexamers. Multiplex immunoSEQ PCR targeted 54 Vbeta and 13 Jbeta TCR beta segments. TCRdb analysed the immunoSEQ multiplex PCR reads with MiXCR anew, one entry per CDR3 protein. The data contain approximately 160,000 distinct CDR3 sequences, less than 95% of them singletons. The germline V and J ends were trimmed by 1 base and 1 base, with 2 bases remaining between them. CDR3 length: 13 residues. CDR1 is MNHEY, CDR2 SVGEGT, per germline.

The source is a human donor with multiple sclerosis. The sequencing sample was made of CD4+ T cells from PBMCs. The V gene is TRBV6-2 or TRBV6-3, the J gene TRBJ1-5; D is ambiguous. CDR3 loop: CASSYWSNQPQHF. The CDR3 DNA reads TGTGCCAGCAGTTACTGGAGCAATCAGCCCCAGCATTTT.